The rows below give T cell receptor beta chains drawn from one sample of a study of blood T cell repertoires in COVID-19. Generated by immunoSEQ multiplex PCR, the TCRdb table keeps only in-frame clones and is missing some. The sample carries 210,000 or so clones, about 89% recorded once. Sequencing input: peripheral blood. The receptors stem from a middle-aged woman with acute or convalescent COVID-19. Both conserved end residues are part of each CDR3. The D gene is left open where the match is weak. Size values are once, few and many counts, or a class for expanded clones, and some rows have none.

clone_size | d_call | j_call | cdr3_length | v_call | cdr3_aa | cdr3_nt
- | TRBD2 | TRBJ2-1 | 16 | TRBV5-1 | CASSYTGGISYNEQFF | TGCGCCAGCAGCTATACCGGGGGGATCTCCTACAATGAGCAGTTCTTC
once | TRBD1 | TRBJ1-6 | 16 | TRBV18 | CASPAQGRSYNSPLHF | TGTGCCAGTCCTGCACAGGGGAGGTCCTATAATTCACCCCTCCACTTT
- | - | TRBJ1-4 | 14 | TRBV2 | CASSATTGRGKLFF | TGTGCCAGCAGTGCAACGACAGGACGTGGGAAACTGTTTTTT
- | - | TRBJ1-2 | 12 | TRBV30 | CAWMTVVYGYTF | TGTGCCTGGATGACTGTTGTTTATGGCTACACCTTC
- | TRBD1 | TRBJ1-1 | 16 | TRBV5-1 | CASNAVTGSEGSEAFF | TGCGCCAGCAACGCCGTGACAGGGTCGGAGGGTTCGGAAGCTTTCTTT
- | - | TRBJ1-5 | 17 | TRBV27 | CASSLSGVTYSNQPQHF | TGTGCCAGCAGTTTATCAGGGGTTACTTATAGCAATCAGCCCCAGCATTTT
- | - | TRBJ2-5 | 14 | TRBV6-1 | CASSDADSRQTQYF | TGTGCCAGCAGTGACGCGGACAGCCGCCAGACCCAGTACTTC
- | - | TRBJ2-3 | 14 | TRBV7-8 | CASSPEVSTDTQYF | TGTGCCAGCAGCCCAGAAGTATCAACAGATACGCAGTATTTT
- | - | TRBJ1-3 | 19 | TRBV4-2 | CASSHTGGGGPKGGNTIYF | TGTGCCAGCAGCCATACCGGCGGGGGGGGTCCGAAGGGGGGAAACACCATATATTTT
- | - | TRBJ1-1 | 13 | TRBV9 | CASSGGQNTEAFF | TGTGCCAGCAGCGGGGGACAGAACACTGAAGCTTTCTTT
- | - | TRBJ1-3 | 15 | TRBV5-6 | CASSHRVGAGNTIYF | TGTGCCAGCAGCCACAGGGTGGGGGCTGGAAACACCATATATTTT
- | - | TRBJ1-2 | 16 | TRBV18 | CASSPNSGPAAYGYTF | TGTGCCAGCTCACCAAATTCAGGGCCAGCCGCCTATGGCTACACCTTC
- | - | TRBJ2-2 | 13 | TRBV14 | CASSQTRPGELFF | TGTGCCAGCTCCCAGACTAGACCCGGGGAGCTGTTTTTT
- | - | TRBJ2-2 | 13 | TRBV9 | CASSETGWGELFF | TGTGCCAGCAGCGAAACAGGGTGGGGGGAGCTGTTTTTT
- | TRBD2 | TRBJ2-5 | 15 | TRBV11-3 | CASSSGLAGAETQYF | TGTGCCAGCAGCTCTGGACTAGCGGGGGCGGAGACCCAGTACTTC
- | - | TRBJ2-1 | 16 | TRBV24-1 | CATSGEQGSANNEQFF | TGTGCCACCAGTGGCGAACAGGGTTCAGCCAACAATGAGCAGTTCTTC
- | - | TRBJ1-2 | 15 | TRBV7-2 | CASSQSQGSHYGYTF | TGTGCCAGCAGCCAATCTCAGGGGTCTCACTATGGCTACACCTTC
- | - | TRBJ1-2 | 13 | TRBV10-1 | CANRTRTDYGYTF | TGCGCCAACCGGACAAGGACGGACTATGGCTACACCTTC
once | - | TRBJ1-1 | 16 | TRBV5-1 | CASSLIASDWNTEAFF | TGCGCCAGCAGCTTGATTGCATCCGACTGGAACACTGAAGCTTTCTTT
- | TRBD1 | TRBJ1-1 | 15 | TRBV2 | CASSEAETGITEAFF | TGTGCCAGCAGTGAAGCCGAGACAGGGATCACTGAAGCTTTCTTT
- | TRBD1 | TRBJ1-1 | 14 | TRBV4-1 | CASSQETGGAEAFF | TGCGCCAGCAGCCAGGAAACAGGGGGAGCTGAAGCTTTCTTT
- | TRBD1 | TRBJ1-1 | 15 | TRBV5-4 | CASSRGQGPNTEAFF | TGTGCCAGCAGCAGGGGACAGGGACCTAACACTGAAGCTTTCTTT